Only a few counts were recorded for the clone carrying this T cell receptor (beta chain). These data belong to a study of patients and donors after allogeneic stem cell transplantation. MiXCR was run by TCRdb on the RT-PCR reads, yielding one entry per CDR3 protein. The sample carries fewer than 500,000 distinct CDR3 sequences, approximately 16% recorded once. Unmatched junction bases numbered 7, after V lost 3 bases and J lost 4 bases. CDR3 length equals 15 residues. Germline CDR1 LGHNA, CDR2 YSLEER. The material sequenced was blood, either unsorted or a sorted T cell fraction (not recorded which). The TCR was taken from a human donor who was either an allogeneic HSCT recipient or a stem cell or donor lymphocyte infusion donor (not recorded which). It is not recorded whose cells these are; they may come from a transplant donor. The chain recombines TRBV4-3 with TRBJ1-1; the match to TRBD1 covers 8 bases. CDR3 nucleotide sequence: TGCGCCAGCAGCCAGGCGCGTACAGGGGGCACTGAAGCTTTCTTT. Amino acids: CASSQARTGGTEAFF.